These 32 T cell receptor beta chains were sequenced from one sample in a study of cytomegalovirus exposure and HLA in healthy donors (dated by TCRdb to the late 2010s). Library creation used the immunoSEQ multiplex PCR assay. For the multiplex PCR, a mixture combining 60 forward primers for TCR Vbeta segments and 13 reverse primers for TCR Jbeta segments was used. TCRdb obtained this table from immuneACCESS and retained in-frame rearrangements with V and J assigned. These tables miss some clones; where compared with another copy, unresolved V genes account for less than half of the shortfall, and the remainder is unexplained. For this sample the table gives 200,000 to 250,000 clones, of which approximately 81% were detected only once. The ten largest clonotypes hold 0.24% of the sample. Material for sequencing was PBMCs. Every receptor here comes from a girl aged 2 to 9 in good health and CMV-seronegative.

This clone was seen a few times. Here the CDR3 reads CASSYGEGRNTIYF. Written as DNA, the CDR3 is TGTGCCAGCAGTTACGGGGAGGGTAGAAACACCATATATTTT. The chain is built from TRBV6-5 and TRBJ1-3; D not resolved. CDR1 and CDR2 (germline): MNHEY, SVGAGI. The CDR3 length is 14 residues. The ends were cut back, 2 bases at V and 5 bases at J, with 10 bases in the middle.

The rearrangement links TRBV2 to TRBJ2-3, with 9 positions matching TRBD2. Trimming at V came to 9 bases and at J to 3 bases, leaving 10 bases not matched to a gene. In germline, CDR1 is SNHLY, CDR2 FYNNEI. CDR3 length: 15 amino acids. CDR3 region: CASPSSGARTDTQYF. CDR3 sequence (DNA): TGTGCCAGTCCGTCTAGCGGGGCGCGAACAGATACGCAGTATTTT.

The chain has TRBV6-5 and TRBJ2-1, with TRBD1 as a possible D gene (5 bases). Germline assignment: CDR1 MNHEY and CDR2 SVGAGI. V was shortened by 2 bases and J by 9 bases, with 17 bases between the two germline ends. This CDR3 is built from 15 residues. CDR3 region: CASSYVGVGFGEQFF. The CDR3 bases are TGTGCCAGCAGTTACGTAGGGGTTGGGTTTGGTGAGCAGTTCTTC.

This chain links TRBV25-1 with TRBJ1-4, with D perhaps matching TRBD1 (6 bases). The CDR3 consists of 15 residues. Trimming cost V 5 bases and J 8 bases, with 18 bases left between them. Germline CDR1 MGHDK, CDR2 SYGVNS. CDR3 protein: CASSLEGGREEKLFF. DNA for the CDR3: TGTGCCAGCAGTCTTGAGGGGGGGAGGGAGGAAAAACTGTTTTTT.

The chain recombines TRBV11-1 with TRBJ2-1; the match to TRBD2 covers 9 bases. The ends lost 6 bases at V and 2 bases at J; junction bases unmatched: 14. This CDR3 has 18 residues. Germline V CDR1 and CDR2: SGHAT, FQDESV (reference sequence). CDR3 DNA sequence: TGTGCCAGCAGTTCGCGGGGGCTTAGCGGGAGAGCCTACAATGAGCAGTTCTTC. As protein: CASSSRGLSGRAYNEQFF.

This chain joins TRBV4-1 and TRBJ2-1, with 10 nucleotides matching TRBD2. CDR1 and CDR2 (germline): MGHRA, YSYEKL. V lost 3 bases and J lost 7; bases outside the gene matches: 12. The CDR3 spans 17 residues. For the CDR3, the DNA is TGCGCCAGCAGCCACCTCCATAGCGGGAGGTGGAGTAATGAGCAGTTCTTC. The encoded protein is CASSHLHSGRWSNEQFF.

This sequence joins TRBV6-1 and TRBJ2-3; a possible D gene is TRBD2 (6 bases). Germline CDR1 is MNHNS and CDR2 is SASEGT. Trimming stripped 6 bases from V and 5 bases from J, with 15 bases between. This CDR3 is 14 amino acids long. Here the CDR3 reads CASSPGDGIDTQYF. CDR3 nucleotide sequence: TGTGCCAGCAGCCCGGGAGACGGGATAGATACGCAGTATTTT.

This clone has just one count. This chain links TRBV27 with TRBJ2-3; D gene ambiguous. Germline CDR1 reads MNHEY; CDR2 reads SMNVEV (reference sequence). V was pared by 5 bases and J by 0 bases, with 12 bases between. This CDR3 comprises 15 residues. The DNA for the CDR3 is TGTGCCAGCAGTCCCGACATCCCTAGCACAGATACGCAGTATTTT. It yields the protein CASSPDIPSTDTQYF.

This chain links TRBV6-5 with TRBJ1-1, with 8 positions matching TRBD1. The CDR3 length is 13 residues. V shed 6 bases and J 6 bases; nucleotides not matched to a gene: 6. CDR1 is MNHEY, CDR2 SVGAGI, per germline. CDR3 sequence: CASRRGQEAEAFF. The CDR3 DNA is TGTGCCAGCAGGCGGGGACAGGAAGCTGAAGCTTTCTTT.

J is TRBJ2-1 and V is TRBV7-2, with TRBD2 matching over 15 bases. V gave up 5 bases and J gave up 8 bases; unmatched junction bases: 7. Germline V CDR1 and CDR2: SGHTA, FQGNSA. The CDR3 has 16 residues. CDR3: CASSAPGLAGGDEQFF. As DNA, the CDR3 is TGTGCCAGCAGCGCCCCGGGACTAGCGGGAGGCGATGAGCAGTTCTTC.

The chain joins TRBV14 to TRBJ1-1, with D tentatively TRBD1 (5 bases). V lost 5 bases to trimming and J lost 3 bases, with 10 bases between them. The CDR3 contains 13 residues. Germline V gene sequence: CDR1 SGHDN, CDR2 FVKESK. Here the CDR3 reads CASSSQGYTEAFF. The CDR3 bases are TGTGCCAGCAGCTCGCAGGGCTACACTGAAGCTTTCTTT.

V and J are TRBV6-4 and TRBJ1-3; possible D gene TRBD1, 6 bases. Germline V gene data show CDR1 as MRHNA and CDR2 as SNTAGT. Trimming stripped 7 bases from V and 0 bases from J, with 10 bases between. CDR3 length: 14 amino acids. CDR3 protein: CASKGEPSGNTIYF. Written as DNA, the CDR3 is TGTGCCAGCAAGGGGGAACCCTCTGGAAACACCATATATTTT.

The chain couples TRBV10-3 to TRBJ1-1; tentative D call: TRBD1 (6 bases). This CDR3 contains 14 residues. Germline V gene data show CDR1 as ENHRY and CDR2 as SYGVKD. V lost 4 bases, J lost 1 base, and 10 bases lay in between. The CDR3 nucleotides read TGTGCCATCAGTGCACCGACAGGGAACACTGAAGCTTTCTTT. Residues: CAISAPTGNTEAFF.

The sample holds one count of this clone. The CDR3 DNA follows: TGCGCCAGCAAGGGGCGGGGTGTTTCTAGCACAGATACGCAGTATTTT. This gives the protein CASKGRGVSSTDTQYF. V gene TRBV5-1 combines with J gene TRBJ2-3; D possibly corresponds to TRBD2 (6 bases). The CDR3 is made up of 16 amino acids. The V end lost 6 bases, the J end lost 0 bases, and 17 bases lay between the germline ends. CDR1 is SGHRS, CDR2 YFSETQ, per germline. The complete variable domain, with remaining parts taken from reference TRBV5-1 and TRBJ2-3, reads KAGVTQTPRYLIKTRGQQVTLSCSPISGHRSVSWYQQTPGQGLQFLFEYFSETQRNKGNFPGRFSGRQFSNSRSEMNVSTLELGDSALYLCASKGRGVSSTDTQYFGPGTRLTVL.

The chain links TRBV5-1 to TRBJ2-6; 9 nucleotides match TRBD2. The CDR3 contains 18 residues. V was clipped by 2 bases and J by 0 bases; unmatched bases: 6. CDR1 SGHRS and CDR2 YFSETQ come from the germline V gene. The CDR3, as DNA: TGCGCCAGCAGCTTACTAGCGGGCTCTGCCTCTGGGGCCAACGTCCTGACTTTC. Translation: CASSLLAGSASGANVLTF. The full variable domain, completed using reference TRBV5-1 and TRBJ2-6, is KAGVTQTPRYLIKTRGQQVTLSCSPISGHRSVSWYQQTPGQGLQFLFEYFSETQRNKGNFPGRFSGRQFSNSRSEMNVSTLELGDSALYLCASSLLAGSASGANVLTFGAGSRLTVL.

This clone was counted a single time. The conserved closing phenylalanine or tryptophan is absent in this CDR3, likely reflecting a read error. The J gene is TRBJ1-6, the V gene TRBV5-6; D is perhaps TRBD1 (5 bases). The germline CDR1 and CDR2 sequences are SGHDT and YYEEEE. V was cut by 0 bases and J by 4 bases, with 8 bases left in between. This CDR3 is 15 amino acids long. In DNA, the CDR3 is TGTGCCAGCAGCTTGGACAGGATATATAATTCACCCCTCCACCTT. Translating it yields CASSLDRIYNSPLHL.

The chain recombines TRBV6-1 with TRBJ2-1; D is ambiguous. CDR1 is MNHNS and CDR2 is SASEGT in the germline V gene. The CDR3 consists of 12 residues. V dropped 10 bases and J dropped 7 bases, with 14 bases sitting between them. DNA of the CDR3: TGTGCCACCGATGGCACCTTTAATGAGCAGTTCTTC. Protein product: CATDGTFNEQFF.

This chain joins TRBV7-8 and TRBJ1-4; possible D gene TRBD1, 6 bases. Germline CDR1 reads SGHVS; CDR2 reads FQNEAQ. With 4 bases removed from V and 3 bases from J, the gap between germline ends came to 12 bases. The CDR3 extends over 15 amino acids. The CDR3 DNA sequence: TGTGCCAGCAGCTCCGGACAGCCGTCTAATGAAAAACTGTTTTTT. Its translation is CASSSGQPSNEKLFF. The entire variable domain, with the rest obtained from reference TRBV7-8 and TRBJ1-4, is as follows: GAGVSQSPRYKVAKRGQDVALRCDPISGHVSLFWYQQALGQGPEFLTYFQNEAQLDKSGLPSDRFFAERPEGSVSTLKIQRTQQEDSAVYLCASSSGQPSNEKLFFGSGTQLSVL.

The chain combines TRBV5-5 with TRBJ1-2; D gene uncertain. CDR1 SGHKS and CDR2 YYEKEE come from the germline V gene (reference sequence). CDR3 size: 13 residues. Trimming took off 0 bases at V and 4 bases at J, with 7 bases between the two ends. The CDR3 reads CASSLEQPYGYTF. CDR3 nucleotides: TGTGCCAGCAGCTTGGAACAGCCCTATGGCTACACCTTC.

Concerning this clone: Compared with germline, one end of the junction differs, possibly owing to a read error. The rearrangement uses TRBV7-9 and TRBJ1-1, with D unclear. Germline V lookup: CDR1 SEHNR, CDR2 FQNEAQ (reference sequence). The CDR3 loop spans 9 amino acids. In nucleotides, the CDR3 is TGTTCCAGCCAGTCCCCAGCTTTCTTT. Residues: CSSQSPAFF.

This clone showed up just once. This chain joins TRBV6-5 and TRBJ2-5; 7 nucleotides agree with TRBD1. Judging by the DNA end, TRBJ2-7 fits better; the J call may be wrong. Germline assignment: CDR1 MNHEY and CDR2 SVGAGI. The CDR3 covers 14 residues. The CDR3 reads CASSGTAGSNEQYF. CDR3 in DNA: TGTGCCAGCAGCGGGACAGCCGGAAGCAACGAGCAGTACTTC.

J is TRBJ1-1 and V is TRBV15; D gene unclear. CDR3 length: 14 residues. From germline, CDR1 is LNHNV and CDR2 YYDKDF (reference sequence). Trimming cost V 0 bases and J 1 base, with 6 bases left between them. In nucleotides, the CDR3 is TGTGCCACCAGCAGAGATATCAGGAACACTGAAGCTTTCTTT. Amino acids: CATSRDIRNTEAFF.

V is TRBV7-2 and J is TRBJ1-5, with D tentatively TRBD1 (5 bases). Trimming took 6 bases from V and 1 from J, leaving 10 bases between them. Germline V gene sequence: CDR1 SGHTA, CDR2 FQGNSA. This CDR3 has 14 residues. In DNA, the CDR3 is TGTGCCAGCAGTCGTCCAGGGAGCAATCAGCCCCAGCATTTT. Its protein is CASSRPGSNQPQHF.

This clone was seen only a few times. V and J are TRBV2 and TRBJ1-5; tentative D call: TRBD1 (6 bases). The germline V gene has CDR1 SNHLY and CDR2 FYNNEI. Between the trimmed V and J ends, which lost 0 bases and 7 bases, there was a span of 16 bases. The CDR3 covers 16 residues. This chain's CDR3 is CASSEALLAGVQPQHF. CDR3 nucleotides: TGTGCCAGCAGTGAAGCGCTTCTGGCAGGGGTCCAGCCCCAGCATTTT.

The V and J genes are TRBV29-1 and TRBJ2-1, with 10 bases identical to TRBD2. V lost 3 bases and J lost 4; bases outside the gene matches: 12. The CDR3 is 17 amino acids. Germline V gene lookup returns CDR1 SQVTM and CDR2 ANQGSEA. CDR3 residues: CSVERLAGASLYNEQFF. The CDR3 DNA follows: TGCAGCGTTGAGAGGCTAGCGGGAGCTTCACTTTACAATGAGCAGTTCTTC.

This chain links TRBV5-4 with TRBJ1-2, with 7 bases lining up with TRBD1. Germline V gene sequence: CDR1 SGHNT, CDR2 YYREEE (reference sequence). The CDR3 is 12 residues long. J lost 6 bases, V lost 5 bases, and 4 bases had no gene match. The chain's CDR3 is CASREGADGYTF. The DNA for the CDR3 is TGTGCCAGCAGGGAGGGGGCCGATGGCTACACCTTC.

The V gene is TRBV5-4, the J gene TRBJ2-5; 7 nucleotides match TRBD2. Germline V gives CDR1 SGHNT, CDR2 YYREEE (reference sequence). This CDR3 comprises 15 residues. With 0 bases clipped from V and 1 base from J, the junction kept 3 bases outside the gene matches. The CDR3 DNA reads TGTGCCAGCAGCTTGGAGGCGGGAGTCCAAGAGACCCAGTACTTC. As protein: CASSLEAGVQETQYF.

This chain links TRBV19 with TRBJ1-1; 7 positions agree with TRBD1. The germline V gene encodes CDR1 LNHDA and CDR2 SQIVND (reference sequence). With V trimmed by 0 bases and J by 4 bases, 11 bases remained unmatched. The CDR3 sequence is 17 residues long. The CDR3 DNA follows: TGTGCCAGTAGTATAGATCCTGCCGGGACAGCTAGCACTGAAGCTTTCTTT. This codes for CASSIDPAGTASTEAFF.

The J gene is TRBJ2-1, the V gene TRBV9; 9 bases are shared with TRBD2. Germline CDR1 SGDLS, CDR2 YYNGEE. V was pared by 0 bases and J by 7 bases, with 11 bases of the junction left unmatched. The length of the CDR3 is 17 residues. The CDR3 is CASSVEVPGLATNEQFF. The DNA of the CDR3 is TGTGCCAGCAGCGTAGAGGTCCCGGGACTAGCTACTAATGAGCAGTTCTTC.

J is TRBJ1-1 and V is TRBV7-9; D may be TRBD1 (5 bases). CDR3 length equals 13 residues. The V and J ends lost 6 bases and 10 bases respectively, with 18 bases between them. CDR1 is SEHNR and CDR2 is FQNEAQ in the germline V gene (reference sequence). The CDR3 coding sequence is TGTGCCAGCAGTTCTCGGGGGGTTGGAGGAGCTTTCTTT. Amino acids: CASSSRGVGGAFF.

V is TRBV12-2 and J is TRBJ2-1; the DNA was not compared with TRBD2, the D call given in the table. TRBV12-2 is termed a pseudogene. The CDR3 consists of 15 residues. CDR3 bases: TGTGCAAGTCGCTATAGCGGGGGGGAATCTGGGGAGCAGTTCTTC. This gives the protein CASRYSGGESGEQFF.

The CDR3 region is CASSLGLKPPNYGYTF. The CDR3 bases are TGTGCCAGCAGCTTGGGTCTAAAACCTCCTAACTATGGCTACACCTTC. The V and J genes are TRBV5-6 and TRBJ1-2; D unresolved. The CDR3 runs to 16 residues. Trimming shortened V by 0 bases and J by 0 bases, and 12 bases separated the two germline ends. Germline values: CDR1 SGHDT, CDR2 YYEEEE.